The next 28 T cell receptor beta chains were all read from a single sample in a study of blood T cell dynamics during melanoma immunotherapy. Indicated time point: pre-treatment baseline. Assay used: immunoSEQ multiplex PCR; TCRdb lists only in-frame clones, some missing. The data hold 7,000 or so clones, with 80% to 85% observed a single time. Sequences were derived from blood, sampled from a patient treated with checkpoint blockade. Receptor source: a human donor with melanoma.

This chain connects TRBV28 to TRBJ1-6; D not resolved. Between the trimmed V and J ends, which lost 7 bases and 3 bases, there was a span of 16 bases. This CDR3 contains 16 residues. Germline CDR1 and CDR2: MDHEN and SYDVKM. CDR3 region: CASTLSQAVYNSPLHF. CDR3 DNA sequence: TGTGCCAGCACCCTGAGTCAGGCTGTCTATAATTCACCCCTCCACTTT.

The rearrangement joins TRBV7-2 to TRBJ1-3; 9 bases align to TRBD1. Looked up from germline, CDR1 is SGHTA and CDR2 is FQGNSA. The CDR3 extends over 15 amino acids. V was pared by 2 bases and J by 11 bases, with 10 bases of the junction left unmatched. In DNA form, the CDR3 reads TGTGCCAGCAGCTTATATTGGGACAGGGCGAGACCCATATATTTT. It codes for CASSLYWDRARPIYF.

Here the CDR3 DNA reads TGTGCCAGCAGCCAAGATAGGGCCGTTAATGAAAAACTGTTTTTT. This sequence encodes CASSQDRAVNEKLFF. The gene calls are TRBV4-2 and TRBJ1-4; no firm D call. The CDR3 length is 15 residues. CDR1 LGHNA and CDR2 YNFKEQ come from the germline V gene. V shed 0 bases and J shed 4 bases, with 9 bases lying between them.

This chain connects TRBV28 to TRBJ2-5, with 8 bases lining up with TRBD2. This CDR3 is built from 12 residues. V dropped 5 bases and J dropped 11; count of bases not matched to a gene: 7. Germline-derived CDR1 and CDR2 are MDHEN and SYDVKM. As DNA, the CDR3 is TGTGCCAGCAGTGTAGGACTAGCAGAGCAGTACTTC. It is translated as CASSVGLAEQYF.

V usage is TRBV25-1 and J usage is TRBJ2-7; 11 nucleotides match TRBD2. The CDR3 is 16 residues long. Per the germline V gene, CDR1 is MGHDK and CDR2 is SYGVNS. V trimming: 4 bases; J trimming: 7 bases; junction bases outside the gene matches: 12. CDR3 amino acids: CASSAPILAGGREQYF. The CDR3 coding sequence is TGTGCCAGCAGTGCCCCGATATTAGCGGGAGGGCGTGAGCAGTACTTC.

CDR3 sequence reads: CASSIVSGPYNEQFF. The CDR3 DNA reads as TGTGCCAGTAGTATAGTGTCGGGACCTTACAATGAGCAGTTCTTC. The V call is TRBV19, the J call TRBJ2-1; D assignment may be TRBD1 or TRBD2 (5 bases each). V lost 1 base and J 4 bases, leaving 11 bases between the germline ends. Per germline, CDR1 LNHDA and CDR2 SQIVND (reference sequence). This CDR3 has 15 residues.

The CDR3 loop reads CASSLGHRATEAFF. The CDR3 nucleotides are TGTGCCAGCAGCTTAGGTCACAGGGCCACTGAAGCTTTCTTT. V is TRBV7-2 and J is TRBJ1-1; D may be TRBD1 (6 bases). The CDR3 sequence is 14 residues long. Trimming pared 1 base from V and 4 bases from J, leaving 10 bases between. Germline-derived CDR1 and CDR2 are SGHTA and FQGNSA.

The chain recombines TRBV7-9 with TRBJ2-5; D unclear. The better agreement between TRBJ2-7 and the DNA end casts doubt on the J call. CDR3 length equals 13 residues. Germline V gives CDR1 SEHNR, CDR2 FQNEAQ (reference sequence). CDR3 residues: CASSLTESYEQYF. CDR3 bases: TGTGCCAGCAGCTTGACGGAATCCTACGAGCAGTACTTC.

The rearrangement uses TRBV7-9 and TRBJ2-7; D unclear. Trimming took off 3 bases at V and 4 bases at J, with 10 bases between the two ends. Germline assignment: CDR1 SEHNR and CDR2 FQNEAQ (reference sequence). The CDR3 sequence is 13 residues long. The DNA of the CDR3 is TGTGCCAGCAGCTTGGCCTATCCGTACGAGCAGTACTTC. It specifies CASSLAYPYEQYF.

The chain carries TRBV10-1 and TRBJ2-7; tentatively, D is TRBD2 (5 bases). CDR3 size: 16 residues. Trimming shortened V by 9 bases and J by 3 bases, and 24 bases separated the two germline ends. The germline V gene encodes CDR1 WNHNN and CDR2 SYGVQD (reference sequence). The CDR3 DNA reads as TGCGCCAGTAGTTTTTGTCTTCTCGCGGGCGTCTACGAGCAGTACTTC. Translated, it gives CASSFCLLAGVYEQYF.

V gene TRBV27 combines with J gene TRBJ1-2; D is unclear. V lost 9 bases and J 5 bases, leaving 25 bases between the germline ends. Germline-derived CDR1 and CDR2 are MNHEY and SMNVEV (reference sequence). The CDR3 runs 16 residues. This CDR3 is CARRPRVFLVGYGYTF. As DNA, the CDR3 is TGTGCCAGAAGACCCCGAGTCTTCCTGGTGGGGTATGGCTACACCTTC.

The chain uses TRBV4-2 and TRBJ2-2; D remains unclear. The CDR3 is 14 residues long. The V end was cut by 3 bases, the J end by 2 bases, with 7 bases between. Germline values: CDR1 LGHNA, CDR2 YNFKEQ. CDR3 sequence: CASSQATNTGELFF. In DNA form, the CDR3 reads TGTGCCAGCAGCCAGGCAACCAACACCGGGGAGCTGTTTTTT.

The genes are TRBV28 and TRBJ2-5, with 7 positions matching TRBD1. The better agreement between TRBJ2-7 and the DNA end casts doubt on the J call. Germline CDR1 MDHEN, CDR2 SYDVKM. CDR3 length: 12 amino acids. The CDR3 bases are TGTGCCAGTGACAGGGATTTAGGCGAGCAGTACTTC. The encoded protein is CASDRDLGEQYF.

This CDR3 reads CSVEDSSTEAFF. The CDR3 region has the DNA TGCAGCGTTGAAGATTCGAGCACTGAAGCTTTCTTT. The chain combines TRBV29-1 with TRBJ1-1, with D unclear. Germline V gene data show CDR1 as SQVTM and CDR2 as ANQGSEA. V lost 0 bases, J lost 4 bases, and 6 bases lay in between. The CDR3 extends over 12 amino acids.

V and J are TRBV6-4 and TRBJ2-3; 7 bases fit TRBD2. Germline loops: CDR1 MRHNA, CDR2 SNTAGT. The junction had 7 bases not matched to a gene; V was cut back by 4 bases and J by 3 bases. The CDR3 is 15 amino acids. This chain's CDR3 is CASSASGGGTDTQYF. Written as DNA, the CDR3 is TGTGCCAGCAGTGCTAGCGGAGGAGGGACAGATACGCAGTATTTT.

This clone has a single count. The rearrangement links TRBV4-1 to TRBJ1-1; D gene uncertain. The V end was cut by 1 base, the J end by 11 bases, with 20 bases between. This CDR3 has 15 amino acids. CDR1 and CDR2 (germline): MGHRA, YSYEKL. The CDR3 here is CASSQVVTPASRAFF. Here the CDR3 DNA reads TGCGCCAGCAGCCAAGTCGTGACACCGGCGAGTCGGGCTTTCTTT.

The chain recombines TRBV15 with TRBJ2-5; D unclear. The last part of the DNA fits TRBJ2-7 better; the J call may be wrong. Germline loops: CDR1 LNHNV, CDR2 YYDKDF (reference sequence). This CDR3 spans 16 amino acids. The CDR3 reads CATSRGLLVGSYEQYF. The CDR3 region has the DNA TGTGCCACCAGCAGAGGGTTATTAGTCGGGTCCTACGAGCAGTACTTC.

This clone has more than one count but fewer than ten. V gene TRBV7-9 combines with J gene TRBJ1-2, with D possibly TRBD1 on 5 matching bases. There are 16 residues in the CDR3. In germline, CDR1 is SEHNR, CDR2 FQNEAQ (reference sequence). V was trimmed by 1 base and J by 1 base, leaving 13 bases between them. The CDR3 reads CASSLEGSRSNYGYTF. The CDR3 coding sequence is TGTGCCAGCAGCTTAGAGGGGTCCAGGAGTAACTATGGCTACACCTTC.

This clone has only one observation. This chain joins TRBV27 and TRBJ1-6, with D perhaps TRBD1 (5 bases). Trimming stripped 0 bases from V and 6 bases from J, with 12 bases between. This CDR3 spans 16 amino acids. Germline CDR1 and CDR2: MNHEY and SMNVEV (reference sequence). The CDR3, as DNA: TGTGCCAGCAGTTTATCACACGGGGCTGGTAATTCACCCCTCCACTTT. This sequence encodes CASSLSHGAGNSPLHF.

The chain joins TRBV9 to TRBJ2-7; possibly TRBD2 for D (7 bases). Trimming shortened V by 0 bases and J by 5 bases, and 15 bases separated the two germline ends. Germline V gene lookup returns CDR1 SGDLS and CDR2 YYNGEE. CDR3 length: 15 amino acids. In DNA form, the CDR3 reads TGTGCCAGCAGCGTAGGCGGGGGCCGGTCCGACGAGCAGTACTTC. The encoded protein is CASSVGGGRSDEQYF.

This chain uses TRBV30 with TRBJ2-3; 10 nucleotides align to TRBD2. CDR3 size: 14 residues. With 4 bases clipped from V and 3 bases from J, the junction kept 4 bases outside the gene matches. CDR1 and CDR2 (germline): GTSNPN, SVGIG (reference sequence). The CDR3 nucleotides read TGTGCCTGGATACTAGCGGGGATAACAGATACGCAGTATTTT. It codes for CAWILAGITDTQYF.

This sequence joins TRBV4-1 and TRBJ1-1, with 8 nucleotides matching TRBD1. Germline-derived CDR1 and CDR2 are MGHRA and YSYEKL. The CDR3 loop spans 15 amino acids. After removal of 3 bases from V and 3 bases from J, the junction contained 6 bases not matched to a gene. The CDR3: CASSQVDRDHTEAFF. CDR3 coding DNA: TGCGCCAGCAGCCAGGTGGACAGGGACCACACTGAAGCTTTCTTT.

The chain couples TRBV7-2 to TRBJ1-4; D uncertain. Germline V CDR1 and CDR2: SGHTA, FQGNSA. The CDR3 has 13 residues. With 3 bases removed from V and 1 base from J, the gap between germline ends came to 3 bases. For the CDR3, the DNA is TGTGCCAGCAGCTTCCAAACTAATGAAAAACTGTTTTTT. It is translated as CASSFQTNEKLFF.

The sample holds a few counts of this clone. The chain uses TRBV7-8 and TRBJ1-2; possibly TRBD1 for D (5 bases). CDR1 is SGHVS and CDR2 is FQNEAQ in the germline V gene. CDR3 length: 15 amino acids. V gave up 1 base and J gave up 7 bases, with 16 bases separating them. The CDR3 DNA follows: TGTGCCAGCAGCTTAGTAGAGGGGTTAGTGCGTGGCTACACCTTC. Translating it yields CASSLVEGLVRGYTF. Looking up the rest from reference TRBV7-8 and TRBJ1-2 gives the full variable domain: GAGVSQSPRYKVAKRGQDVALRCDPISGHVSLFWYQQALGQGPEFLTYFQNEAQLDKSGLPSDRFFAERPEGSVSTLKIQRTQQEDSAVYLCASSLVEGLVRGYTFGSGTRLTVV.

The chain has TRBV30 and TRBJ1-5; D is possibly TRBD1 (5 bases). The CDR3 loop spans 15 amino acids. Germline V CDR1 and CDR2: GTSNPN, SVGIG (reference sequence). V was pared by 0 bases and J by 2 bases, with 11 bases between. The DNA of the CDR3 is TGTGCCTGGAGTGTAGACGAGACAGGCAATCAGCCCCAGCATTTT. As protein: CAWSVDETGNQPQHF.

The V and J genes are TRBV6-4 and TRBJ2-3, with D possibly being TRBD2 (6 bases). The CDR3 covers 15 residues. Germline loops: CDR1 MRHNA, CDR2 SNTAGT. The V end was cut by 3 bases, the J end by 1 base, with 11 bases between. The CDR3 here is CASSDSPGGTDTQYF. In nucleotides, the CDR3 is TGTGCCAGCAGTGATTCCCCGGGGGGCACAGATACGCAGTATTTT.

V usage is TRBV5-1 and J usage is TRBJ1-2, with D perhaps TRBD1 (5 bases). In germline, CDR1 is SGHRS, CDR2 YFSETQ. The CDR3 covers 13 residues. V lost 4 bases and J 6 bases, leaving 13 bases between the germline ends. CDR3 bases: TGCGCCAGCAGCCAACCCGGGACGGATGGCTACACCTTC. Its protein is CASSQPGTDGYTF.

V is TRBV7-2 and J is TRBJ2-3, with 12 bases aligning to TRBD2. The V gene end was trimmed by 7 bases and the J gene end by 2 bases; junction bases not matched to a gene: 7. The CDR3 consists of 16 residues. Germline CDR1 SGHTA, CDR2 FQGNSA. The chain's CDR3 is CASNKGLAGVTDTQYF. The CDR3 region has the DNA TGTGCCAGCAACAAGGGACTAGCGGGCGTCACAGATACGCAGTATTTT. Supplemented by reference TRBV7-2 and TRBJ2-3, the full variable domain reads GAGVSQSPSNKVTEKGKDVELRCDPISGHTALYWYRQSLGQGLEFLIYFQGNSAPDKSGLPSDRFSAERTGGSVSTLTIQRTQQEDSAVYLCASNKGLAGVTDTQYFGPGTRLTVL.